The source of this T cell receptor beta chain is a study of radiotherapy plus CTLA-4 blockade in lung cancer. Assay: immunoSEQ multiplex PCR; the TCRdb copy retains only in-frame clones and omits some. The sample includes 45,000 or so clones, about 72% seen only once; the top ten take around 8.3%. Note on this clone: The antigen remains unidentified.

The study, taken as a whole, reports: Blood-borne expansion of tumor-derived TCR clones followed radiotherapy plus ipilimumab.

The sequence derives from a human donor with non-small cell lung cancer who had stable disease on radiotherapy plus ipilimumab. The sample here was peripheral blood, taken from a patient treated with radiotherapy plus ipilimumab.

CDR3 nucleotide sequence: TGTGCCAGCAGCCCTCCGGGACAGGGGGGTGGCTACACCTTC. Translating gives CASSPPGQGGGYTF. V usage is TRBV9 and J usage is TRBJ1-2; 11 positions agree with TRBD1. The CDR3 totals 14 residues. Germline loops: CDR1 SGDLS, CDR2 YYNGEE. V trimming: 4 bases; J trimming: 7 bases; junction bases outside the gene matches: 6.